Presented here are 5 T cell receptor beta chains from one specimen sequenced in a study of CD8 T cells in Susac syndrome (dated by TCRdb to the late 2010s). The receptor library was made with the immunoSEQ multiplex PCR assay. RNA was extracted with the RNeasy kit and 0.5 to 1 ug was reverse transcribed using random hexamers. TCRdb's own reprocessing of the public reads used fastp at Q25 and MiXCR and kept productive beta chains. One record per CDR3 amino acid sequence lists the most common genes and DNA. Counted in this sample were some 110,000 distinct CDR3 sequences; about 95% of them appeared once. The biggest ten clones account for around 0.27% of the sample. The sequencing sample was made of CD8+ T cells from PBMCs. Receptor source: a human donor with Susac syndrome.

The rearrangement uses TRBV5-6 and TRBJ1-3, with a weak D call TRBD1 (6 bases). The germline V gene has CDR1 SGHDT and CDR2 YYEEEE. V lost 5 bases and J lost 0, with 12 bases in between. This CDR3 contains 15 residues. The CDR3 spells CASSPTGFSGNTIYF. Here the CDR3 DNA reads TGTGCCAGCAGTCCTACAGGGTTCTCTGGAAACACCATATATTTT.

The rearrangement uses TRBV25-1 and TRBJ1-1; 11 bases map to TRBD1. The germline CDR1 and CDR2 sequences are MGHDK and SYGVNS. The CDR3 covers 13 residues. Unmatched junction bases numbered 6, after V lost 10 bases and J lost 5 bases. CDR3 nucleotides: TGTGCCACCAAGGACAGGGGGCAGACTGAAGCTTTCTTT. It encodes CATKDRGQTEAFF.

This rearrangement joins TRBV5-4 to TRBJ2-5; D possibly matches TRBD1 or TRBD2 (6 bases each). V was trimmed by 0 bases and J by 7 bases, leaving 13 bases between them. The V gene's germline CDR1 is SGHNT and CDR2 YYREEE (reference sequence). CDR3 size: 14 residues. CDR3 protein: CASSLGPGEATQYF. The CDR3 coding sequence is TGTGCCAGCAGCTTGGGTCCAGGGGAGGCGACCCAGTACTTC.

The chain employs TRBV6-2 or TRBV6-3 and TRBJ2-7, with a tentative D call TRBD2 (6 bases). The CDR3 length is 13 residues. The V end lost 6 bases, the J end lost 10 bases, and 19 bases lay between the germline ends. Germline V gene sequence: CDR1 MNHEY, CDR2 SVGEGT. The CDR3 coding sequence is TGTGCCAGCAGCGACCCCGGGACTCCCGGCCAGTACTTC. Translating gives CASSDPGTPGQYF.

The rearrangement uses TRBV19 and TRBJ1-2; D gene uncertain. The CDR3 runs to 14 residues. The V and J ends lost 5 bases and 3 bases respectively, with 13 bases between them. Per the germline V gene, CDR1 is LNHDA and CDR2 is SQIVND (reference sequence). The CDR3, as DNA: TGTGCCAGTAGTCGCCAGGATCTTTACTATGGCTACACCTTC. This sequence encodes CASSRQDLYYGYTF.